Sequencing of this T cell receptor beta chain was carried out in a study of cytomegalovirus exposure and HLA in healthy donors. Overall study findings and caveats: A classifier reportedly called cytomegalovirus status with high sensitivity and specificity.

In regard to this clone: Its antigen is still unknown.

60 Vbeta and 13 Jbeta primers were used in PCR. This table comes from immunoSEQ multiplex PCR, and its TCRdb copy is limited to in-frame clones, with some not included. Counted here are around 150,000 clones, nearly 80% occurring once; the ten biggest clones make up approximately 1.5%. The germline gives CDR1 SNHLY, CDR2 FYNNEI. The CDR3 has 15 amino acids. Trimming at V came to 7 bases and at J to 3 bases, leaving 6 bases not matched to a gene. The sequenced sample consisted of PBMCs. The rearrangement joins TRBV2 to TRBJ1-6, with 7 nucleotides matching TRBD1. The TCR comes from a woman aged 30 to 39 in good health and CMV-seronegative. The CDR3 spells CASTRWTGYNSPLHF. The CDR3 DNA reads TGTGCCAGCACCCGATGGACAGGCTATAATTCACCCCTCCACTTT.